Following are 15 T cell receptor beta chains from one sample sequenced in a study of blood T cells in healthy people across ages. Then a second PCR, running about 6 to 12 cycles, was carried out with a sample-barcoded 5' primer and a J-beta primer mix. TCRdb analysed the 5' RACE reads with MiXCR anew, one entry per CDR3 protein. The table includes approximately 960,000 distinct CDR3 sequences, almost 30% detected once. These data were likewise used in another study, on T cells of mothers and their children.

The sample comprised blood. Receptors originate from a woman aged 40 to 50 in good health.

In this sample, this clonotype turned up many times. The chain links TRBV29-1 to TRBJ1-2; TRBD1 might be the D (5 bases). There are 15 residues in the CDR3. The germline V and J ends were trimmed by 0 bases and 5 bases, with 16 bases remaining between them. Germline CDR1 reads SQVTM; CDR2 reads ANQGSEA. The CDR3 sequence: CSVEDQGVRAYGYTF. For the CDR3, the DNA is TGCAGCGTTGAAGATCAAGGGGTTAGGGCGTATGGCTACACCTTC.

The chain has TRBV20-1 and TRBJ2-3; D gene uncertain. The germline V and J ends were trimmed by 3 bases and 5 bases, with 9 bases remaining between them. The length of the CDR3 is 12 residues. Germline lookup yields CDR1 DFQATT and CDR2 SNEGSKA (reference sequence). CDR3 bases: TGCAGTGCTAGTCAGGCCGGAGATACGCAGTATTTT. Translated, it gives CSASQAGDTQYF.

The gene calls are TRBV20-1 and TRBJ2-7, with 9 bases identical to TRBD2. Losses at the gene ends were 8 bases for V and 0 bases for J; bases not matched to a gene: 11. Germline values: CDR1 DFQATT, CDR2 SNEGSKA (reference sequence). The length of the CDR3 is 15 residues. The chain's CDR3 is CSTKYSGGFSYEQYF. DNA of the CDR3: TGCAGTACTAAATATAGCGGGGGATTCTCCTACGAGCAGTACTTC.

This clonotype was detected only a few times. This rearrangement joins TRBV5-1 to TRBJ2-1; D may be TRBD2 (6 bases). The V end lost 0 bases, the J end lost 4 bases, and 14 bases lay between the germline ends. Germline CDR1 is SGHRS and CDR2 is YFSETQ. The length of the CDR3 is 16 residues. CDR3 amino acids: CASSLAPGDFYNEQFF. The CDR3 region has the DNA TGCGCCAGCAGCTTGGCCCCGGGGGACTTTTACAATGAGCAGTTCTTC.

Regarding this clonotype: Since a much larger clone is just one base distant, this may be a read error. The chain has TRBV4-2 and TRBJ2-5; TRBD2 might be the D (7 bases). This CDR3 spans 15 amino acids. Germline loops: CDR1 LGHNA, CDR2 YNFKEQ. V was clipped by 0 bases and J by 11 bases, with 19 bases between them. CDR3 protein: CASSQDGSGDNEQYF. DNA for the CDR3: TGTGCCAGCAGCCAAGATGGGAGCGGGGACAATGAGCAGTACTTC.

This clonotype was observed many times. The chain joins TRBV28 to TRBJ1-2, with D possibly TRBD1 on 5 matching bases. Germline assignment: CDR1 MDHEN and CDR2 SYDVKM. V was shortened by 4 bases and J by 4 bases, with 10 bases between the two germline ends. The CDR3 is 13 amino acids. The CDR3 DNA reads as TGTGCCAGCAGTTATGGAGGGGCCTATGGCTACACCTTC. Protein sequence: CASSYGGAYGYTF.

This clonotype was seen ten or more times. The chain uses TRBV6-2 or TRBV6-3 and TRBJ2-7; TRBD2 might be the D (5 bases). CDR1 and CDR2 from the germline V gene are MNHEY and SVGEGT. CDR3 size: 14 residues. V was cut by 4 bases and J by 2 bases, with 12 bases left in between. The CDR3 loop is CASSWNPGTYEQYF. In DNA form, the CDR3 reads TGTGCCAGCAGTTGGAATCCCGGGACCTACGAGCAGTACTTC.

This clonotype was counted at least ten times. The chain recombines TRBV6-6 with TRBJ1-2; no definite D call. V lost 0 bases and J lost 2, with 10 bases in between. Germline V lookup: CDR1 MNHNY, CDR2 SVGAGI (reference sequence). CDR3 size: 15 residues. The CDR3 region has the DNA TGTGCCAGCAGTTACTCCGAGATTCTCAACTATGGCTACACCTTC. Translating it yields CASSYSEILNYGYTF.

This chain joins TRBV24-1 and TRBJ1-1, with a possible D match to TRBD1 (5 bases). V was pared by 4 bases and J by 1 base, with 12 bases between. Germline CDR1 KGHDR, CDR2 SFDVKD. This CDR3 has 15 amino acids. CDR3 DNA: TGTGCCACCAGTGAGGGAGGAGGGGCGAACACTGAAGCTTTCTTT. Its protein product is CATSEGGGANTEAFF.

This clonotype occurred a few times. The CDR3 nucleotides are TGTGCCAGCAGTTATGGGTCGGGGTCCAGGAGCTATGGCTACACCTTC. This encodes CASSYGSGSRSYGYTF. V gene TRBV12-3 or TRBV12-4 combines with J gene TRBJ1-2; D is unresolved. The CDR3 runs to 16 residues. V was trimmed by 4 bases and J by 4 bases, leaving 19 bases between them.

In this sample, this clonotype turned up a few times. The CDR3 nucleotides read TGTGCCACCAGCGAGGGGGATCAGCCCCAGCATTTT. Its translation is CATSEGDQPQHF. The rearrangement joins TRBV24-1 to TRBJ1-5; the D gene is possibly TRBD1 (6 bases). V dropped 7 bases and J dropped 5 bases, with 8 bases sitting between them. CDR1 is KGHDR, CDR2 SFDVKD, per germline. This CDR3 is built from 12 residues.

The V and J genes are TRBV9 and TRBJ1-5, with D possibly TRBD1 on 6 matching bases. Trimming removed 0 bases from V and 5 bases from J, with 9 bases in between. Germline CDR1 SGDLS, CDR2 YYNGEE. The CDR3 spans 14 residues. CDR3: CASSVGGAHQPQHF. The CDR3, as DNA: TGTGCCAGCAGCGTAGGGGGGGCACATCAGCCCCAGCATTTT.

This clonotype was seen only a few times. The V and J genes are TRBV6-2 or TRBV6-3 and TRBJ2-1; a possible D gene is TRBD2 (7 bases). V lost 6 bases, J lost 4 bases, and 19 bases lay in between. The CDR3 extends over 16 amino acids. Germline CDR1 reads MNHEY; CDR2 reads SVGEGT. The CDR3 sequence is CASSPRAGALYNEQFF. The CDR3 region has the DNA TGTGCCAGCAGCCCTCGGGCGGGGGCCCTTTACAATGAGCAGTTCTTC.

This chain connects TRBV6-6 to TRBJ2-1; D possibly uses TRBD1 or TRBD2 (6 bases each). The CDR3 consists of 15 residues. V lost 8 bases and J 5 bases, leaving 19 bases between the germline ends. Germline CDR1 MNHNY, CDR2 SVGAGI (reference sequence). The CDR3: CASGSIGGRNNEQFF. As DNA, the CDR3 is TGTGCCAGCGGTTCTATTGGGGGGCGAAACAATGAGCAGTTCTTC.

The table lists this clonotype with a few counts. V and J are TRBV5-1 and TRBJ2-3; 8 bases map to TRBD2. The CDR3 runs to 16 residues. Germline assignment: CDR1 SGHRS and CDR2 YFSETQ. V was pared by 3 bases and J by 2 bases, with 8 bases of the junction left unmatched. This CDR3 is CASSSGRGGNTDTQYF. CDR3 sequence (DNA): TGCGCCAGCAGCTCCGGGAGGGGGGGAAACACAGATACGCAGTATTTT. The full variable domain, rest sourced from reference TRBV5-1 and TRBJ2-3, is KAGVTQTPRYLIKTRGQQVTLSCSPISGHRSVSWYQQTPGQGLQFLFEYFSETQRNKGNFPGRFSGRQFSNSRSEMNVSTLELGDSALYLCASSSGRGGNTDTQYFGPGTRLTVL.